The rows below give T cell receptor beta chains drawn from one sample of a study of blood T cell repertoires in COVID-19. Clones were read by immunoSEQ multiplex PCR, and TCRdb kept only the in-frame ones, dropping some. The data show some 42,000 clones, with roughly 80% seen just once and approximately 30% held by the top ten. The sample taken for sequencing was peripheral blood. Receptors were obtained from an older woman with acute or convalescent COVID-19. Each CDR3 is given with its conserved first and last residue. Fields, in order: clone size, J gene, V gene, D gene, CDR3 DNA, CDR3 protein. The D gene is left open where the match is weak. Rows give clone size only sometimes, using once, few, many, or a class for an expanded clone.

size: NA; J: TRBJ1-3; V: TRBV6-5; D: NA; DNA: TGTGCCAGCAGTTACTGGGGGGGCACTGGAAACACCATATATTTT; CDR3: CASSYWGGTGNTIYF
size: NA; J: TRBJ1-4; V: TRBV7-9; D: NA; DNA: TGTGCCAGCAGCTTCCGACGCTACACTGCCAGGGTTGATGAAAAACTGTTTTTT; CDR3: CASSFRRYTARVDEKLFF
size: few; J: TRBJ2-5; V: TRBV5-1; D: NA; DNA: TGCGCCAGCAGCCCAGGGCTAACCCTCCAAGAGACCCAGTACTTC; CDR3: CASSPGLTLQETQYF
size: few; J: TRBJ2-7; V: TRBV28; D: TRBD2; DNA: TGTGCCAGCAGTTTATGGGCTAGCGGGAACTACGAGCAGTACTTC; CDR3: CASSLWASGNYEQYF
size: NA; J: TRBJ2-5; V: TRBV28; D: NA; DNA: TGTGCCAGCAGCTCCGGACAGAGGGAGACCCAGTACTTC; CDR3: CASSSGQRETQYF
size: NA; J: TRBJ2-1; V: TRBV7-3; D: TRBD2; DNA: TGTGCCAGCAGCTTATCCCCTAAAGCGGGGGGATACAATGAGCAGTTCTTC; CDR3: CASSLSPKAGGYNEQFF
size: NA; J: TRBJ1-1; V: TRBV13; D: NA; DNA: TGTGCCAGCAGCCCCAACAGGGAAAAGGTGGACACTGAAGCTTTCTTT; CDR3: CASSPNREKVDTEAFF
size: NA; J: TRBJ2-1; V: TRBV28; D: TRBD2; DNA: TGTGCCAGCAGTTCATCTAGCGGGGGCTTGTACAATGAGCAGTTCTTC; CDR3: CASSSSSGGLYNEQFF
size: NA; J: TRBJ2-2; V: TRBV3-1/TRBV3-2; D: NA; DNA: TGTGCCAGCAGCCAAGCCCTGAACACCGGGGAGCTGTTTTTT; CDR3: CASSQALNTGELFF
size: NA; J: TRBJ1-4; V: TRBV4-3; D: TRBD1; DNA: TGCGCCAGCAGCCAAGGCGGACAGGCTGGACTGTTTTTT; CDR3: CASSQGGQAGLFF
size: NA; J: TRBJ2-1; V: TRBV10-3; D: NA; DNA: TGTGCCACCAGTCCCGGGACAAACTACAATGAGCAGTTCTTC; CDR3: CATSPGTNYNEQFF
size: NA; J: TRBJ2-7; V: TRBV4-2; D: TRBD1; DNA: TGTGCCAGCAGCAACATATTGGGACAGGGGACAGGCGAGCAGTACTTC; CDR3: CASSNILGQGTGEQYF
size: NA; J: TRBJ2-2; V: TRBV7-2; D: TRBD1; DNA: TGTGCCAGCAGCGCATCACAGGGGGGCACCGGGGAGCTGTTTTTT; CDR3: CASSASQGGTGELFF
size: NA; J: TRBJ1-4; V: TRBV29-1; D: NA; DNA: TGCAGCGTTGAAGATCGAGCGGGGGCAACTAATGAAAAACTGTTTTTT; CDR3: CSVEDRAGATNEKLFF
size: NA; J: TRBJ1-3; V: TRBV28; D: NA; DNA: TGTGCCAGCAGTTTTTCGGGACTCCTCTTCTCTGGAAACACCATATATTTT; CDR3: CASSFSGLLFSGNTIYF
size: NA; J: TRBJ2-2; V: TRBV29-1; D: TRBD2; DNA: TGCAGCGTTGAACGTAGCGGGAGGGATATGGAGGGGGAGCTGTTTTTT; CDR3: CSVERSGRDMEGELFF